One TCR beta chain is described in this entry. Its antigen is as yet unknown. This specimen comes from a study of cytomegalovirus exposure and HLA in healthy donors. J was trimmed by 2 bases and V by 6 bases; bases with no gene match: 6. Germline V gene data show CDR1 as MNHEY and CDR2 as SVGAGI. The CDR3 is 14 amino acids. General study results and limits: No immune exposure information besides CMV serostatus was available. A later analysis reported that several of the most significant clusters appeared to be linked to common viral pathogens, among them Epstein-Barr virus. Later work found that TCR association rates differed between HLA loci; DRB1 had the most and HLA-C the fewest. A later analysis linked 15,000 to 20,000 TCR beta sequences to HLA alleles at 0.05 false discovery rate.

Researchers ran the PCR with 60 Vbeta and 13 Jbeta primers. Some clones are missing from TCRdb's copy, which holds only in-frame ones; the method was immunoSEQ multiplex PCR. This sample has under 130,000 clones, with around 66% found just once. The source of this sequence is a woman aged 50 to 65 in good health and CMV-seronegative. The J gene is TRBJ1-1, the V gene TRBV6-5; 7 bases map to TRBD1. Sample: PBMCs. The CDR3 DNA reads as TGTGCCAGCAGACGTGGACAGGTTAACACTGAAGCTTTCTTT. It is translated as CASRRGQVNTEAFF.